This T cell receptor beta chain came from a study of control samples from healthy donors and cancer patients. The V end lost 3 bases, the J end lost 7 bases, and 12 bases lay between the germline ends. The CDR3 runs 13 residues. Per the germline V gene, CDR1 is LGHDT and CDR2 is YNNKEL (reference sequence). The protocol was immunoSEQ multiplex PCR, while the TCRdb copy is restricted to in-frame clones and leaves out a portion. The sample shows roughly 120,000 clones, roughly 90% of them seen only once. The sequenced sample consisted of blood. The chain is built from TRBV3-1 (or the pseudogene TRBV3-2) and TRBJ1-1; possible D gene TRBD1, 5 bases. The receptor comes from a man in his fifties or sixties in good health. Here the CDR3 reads CASSHRDSVEAFF. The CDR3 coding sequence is TGTGCCAGCAGCCACCGCGACAGTGTTGAAGCTTTCTTT.